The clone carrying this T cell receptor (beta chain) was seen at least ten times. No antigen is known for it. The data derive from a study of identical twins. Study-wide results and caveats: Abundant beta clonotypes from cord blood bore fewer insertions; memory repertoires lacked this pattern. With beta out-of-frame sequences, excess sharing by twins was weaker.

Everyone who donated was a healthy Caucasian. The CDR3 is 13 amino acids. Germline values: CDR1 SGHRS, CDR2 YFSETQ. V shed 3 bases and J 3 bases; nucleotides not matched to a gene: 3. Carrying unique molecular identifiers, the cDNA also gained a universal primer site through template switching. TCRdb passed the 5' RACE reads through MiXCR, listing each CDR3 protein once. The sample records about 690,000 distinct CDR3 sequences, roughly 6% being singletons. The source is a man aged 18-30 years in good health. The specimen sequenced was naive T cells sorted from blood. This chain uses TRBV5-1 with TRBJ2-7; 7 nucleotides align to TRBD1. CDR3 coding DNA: TGCGCCAGCAGCTGGGACAGAGACTACGAGCAGTACGTC. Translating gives CASSWDRDYEQYV.